This TCR beta chain was documented in a study of blood T cell repertoires in COVID-19 (TCRdb year 2020). Regarding the complete study: The collaborator samples originated in the United States, Italy and Spain and spanned the acute and convalescent phases of COVID-19. Samples came from the ongoing ImmuneRACE study (first 160 participants) plus 1,254 subjects from 6 global collaborators. The prospective study material was composed of cDNA or gDNA derived from T cells, B-cell-depleted T cells, or PBMCs. Nearly every sample came with metadata listing a de-identified subject ID, COVID-19 status, age in years and sex. The repertoires were made available in a free public database intended to serve as a resource for research on the immune response to SARS-CoV-2. The dataset comprised deeply sampled blood TCRbeta repertoires from subjects exposed to, actively infected with, or recovered from COVID-19. Where HLA class I and class II types were available, the types were taken from metadata supplied by the sample provider, not from assay-based typing. Summary of the overall study and its limitations: How much clinical and demographic metadata was included differed by source and by participant, and the metadata was provided uncurated.

TCRbeta CDR3 regions were amplified from genomic DNA by means of the immunoSEQ Assay, a bias-controlled multiplex PCR. The published analysis was carried out like this. Nucleated cell counts per sample were estimated from amplification of reference gene primers within the assay. To quantify the absolute abundance of each unique TCRbeta CDR3 rearrangement, sequence reads were collapsed and filtered. For each sample, productive Simpson clonality was calculated as the square root of Simpson's diversity index over productive rearrangements. TCRdb's version of the immuneACCESS table is confined to in-frame rearrangements and falls short of the full clone set. An unresolved V gene accounts for under half of the shortfall where checked; the remainder is of unknown origin. That table is the source of V, J and clone size, and D and trimming were worked out from the DNA. This sample has 93,000 or so clones in its table, and approximately 80% of those were observed once. The top ten clones comprise around 13% of the sample.

About this clone: What antigen it recognizes has not been identified. Base qualities are not at hand, and no much larger clone is one base apart.

From the cysteine through the phenylalanine, the CDR3 covers 12 amino acids. Just CDR3 DNA is preserved here, 36 bases in frame from base 1. Per the germline V gene (reference sequence), LNHDA is the CDR1 and SQIVND is the CDR2. The collaborating institutions used their own protocols to collect whole blood in K2EDTA tubes. Collaborator samples were shipped for TCRbeta analysis as frozen whole blood, isolated PBMCs, or DNA extracted from either sample type. The rearrangement joined TRBV19 to TRBJ2-2; TRBD2 is a possible D gene, resting on 5 matching bases. Sequences were obtained from peripheral blood. The source of this sequence is a human donor in a cohort sampled during active COVID-19. DNA sequence: TGTGGAGGCAGGACTAACACCGGGGAGCTGTTTTTT. Its protein is CGGRTNTGELFF.